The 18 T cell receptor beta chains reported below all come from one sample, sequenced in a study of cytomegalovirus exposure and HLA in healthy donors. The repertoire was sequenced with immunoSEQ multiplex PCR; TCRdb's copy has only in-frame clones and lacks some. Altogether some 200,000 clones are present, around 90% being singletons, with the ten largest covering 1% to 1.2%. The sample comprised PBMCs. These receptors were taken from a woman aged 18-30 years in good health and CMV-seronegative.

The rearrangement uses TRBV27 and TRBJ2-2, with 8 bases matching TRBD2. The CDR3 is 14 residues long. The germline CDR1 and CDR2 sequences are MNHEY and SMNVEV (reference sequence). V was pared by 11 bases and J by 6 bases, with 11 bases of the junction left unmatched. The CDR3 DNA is TGTGCCCAACCTGAATTAGCGGGACCCGGGGAGCTGTTTTTT. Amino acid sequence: CAQPELAGPGELFF.

CDR3: CASSFRGTYGYTF. The CDR3 DNA reads as TGTGCCAGCAGTTTTCGGGGGACCTATGGCTACACCTTC. The chain is built from TRBV27 and TRBJ1-2; maybe TRBD1 (5 bases). CDR1 is MNHEY, CDR2 SMNVEV, per germline (reference sequence). Trimming removed 3 bases from V and 4 bases from J, with 9 bases in between. This CDR3 comprises 13 residues.

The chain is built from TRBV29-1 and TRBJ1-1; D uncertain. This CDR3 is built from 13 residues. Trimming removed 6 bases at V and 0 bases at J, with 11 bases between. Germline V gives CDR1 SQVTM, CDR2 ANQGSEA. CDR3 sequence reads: CSVPQIMNTEAFF. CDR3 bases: TGCAGCGTCCCACAGATAATGAACACTGAAGCTTTCTTT.

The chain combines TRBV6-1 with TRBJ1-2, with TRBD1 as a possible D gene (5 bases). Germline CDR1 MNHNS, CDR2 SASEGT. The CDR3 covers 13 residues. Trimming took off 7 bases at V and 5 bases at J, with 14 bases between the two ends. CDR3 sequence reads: CASKEGRSYGYTF. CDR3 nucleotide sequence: TGTGCCAGCAAGGAGGGACGGTCTTATGGCTACACCTTC.

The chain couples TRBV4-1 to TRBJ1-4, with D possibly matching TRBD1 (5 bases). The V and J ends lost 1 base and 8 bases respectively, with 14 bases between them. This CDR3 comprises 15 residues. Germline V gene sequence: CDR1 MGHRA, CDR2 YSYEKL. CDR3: CASSQGSGMREKLFF. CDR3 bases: TGCGCCAGCAGCCAAGGTTCAGGGATGAGGGAAAAACTGTTTTTT.

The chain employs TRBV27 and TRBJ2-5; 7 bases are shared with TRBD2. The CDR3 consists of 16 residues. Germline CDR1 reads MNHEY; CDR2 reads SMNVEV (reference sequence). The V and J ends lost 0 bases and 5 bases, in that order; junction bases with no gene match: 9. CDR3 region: CASSLSWWEGRETQYF. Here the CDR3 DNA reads TGTGCCAGCAGTTTATCCTGGTGGGAGGGCCGTGAGACCCAGTACTTC.

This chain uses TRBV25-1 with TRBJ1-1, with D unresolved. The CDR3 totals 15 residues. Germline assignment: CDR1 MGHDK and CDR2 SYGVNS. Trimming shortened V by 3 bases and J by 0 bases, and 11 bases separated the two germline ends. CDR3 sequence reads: CASSDRGGLNTEAFF. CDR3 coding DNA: TGTGCCAGCAGTGATAGAGGCGGTTTGAACACTGAAGCTTTCTTT.

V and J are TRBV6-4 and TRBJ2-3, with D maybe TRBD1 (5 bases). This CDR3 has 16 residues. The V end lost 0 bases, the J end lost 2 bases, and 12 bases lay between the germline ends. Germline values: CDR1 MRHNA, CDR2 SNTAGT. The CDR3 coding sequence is TGTGCCAGCAGTGACTCCGGGCAGGGAAACACAGATACGCAGTATTTT. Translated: CASSDSGQGNTDTQYF.

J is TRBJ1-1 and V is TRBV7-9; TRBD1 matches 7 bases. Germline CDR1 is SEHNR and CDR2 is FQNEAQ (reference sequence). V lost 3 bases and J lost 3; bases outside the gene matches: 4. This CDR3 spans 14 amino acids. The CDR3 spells CASSFLGQDTEAFF. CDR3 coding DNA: TGTGCCAGCAGCTTCCTTGGACAGGACACTGAAGCTTTCTTT.

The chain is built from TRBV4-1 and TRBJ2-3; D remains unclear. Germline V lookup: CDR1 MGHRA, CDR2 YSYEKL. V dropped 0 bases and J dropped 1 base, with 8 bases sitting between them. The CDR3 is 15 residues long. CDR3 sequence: CASSQDGWGTDTQYF. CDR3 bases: TGCGCCAGCAGCCAAGACGGGTGGGGCACAGATACGCAGTATTTT.

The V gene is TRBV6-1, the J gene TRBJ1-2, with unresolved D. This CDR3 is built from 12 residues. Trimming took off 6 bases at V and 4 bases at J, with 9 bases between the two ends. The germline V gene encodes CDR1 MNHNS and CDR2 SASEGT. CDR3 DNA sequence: TGTGCCAGCAGGGGAGGTCCCTATGGCTACACCTTC. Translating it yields CASRGGPYGYTF.

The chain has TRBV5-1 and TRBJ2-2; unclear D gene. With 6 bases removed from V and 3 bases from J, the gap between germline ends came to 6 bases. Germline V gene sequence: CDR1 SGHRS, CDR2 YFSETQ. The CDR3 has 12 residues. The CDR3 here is CASNYDTGELFF. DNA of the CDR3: TGCGCCAGCAACTATGACACCGGGGAGCTGTTTTTT.

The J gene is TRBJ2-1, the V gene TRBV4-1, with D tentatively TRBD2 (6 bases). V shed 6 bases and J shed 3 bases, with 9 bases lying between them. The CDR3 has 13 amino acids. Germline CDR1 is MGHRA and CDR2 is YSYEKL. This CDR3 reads CASSGGYYNEQFF. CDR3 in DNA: TGCGCCAGCAGTGGGGGGTACTACAATGAGCAGTTCTTC.

CDR3 sequence (DNA): TGTGCCAGCAGCTTGGGACAGGTTAGGTCTGAAGCTTTCTTT. Its protein product is CASSLGQVRSEAFF. V gene TRBV11-2 combines with J gene TRBJ1-1; 8 positions agree with TRBD1. Germline V CDR1 and CDR2: SGHAT, FQNNGV. Trimming cost V 3 bases and J 6 bases; bases outside gene matches: 6. The length of the CDR3 is 14 residues. The whole variable domain, filled in from reference TRBV11-2 and TRBJ1-1, reads EAGVAQSPRYKIIEKRQSVAFWCNPISGHATLYWYQQILGQGPKLLIQFQNNGVVDDSQLPKDRFSAERLKGVDSTLKIQPAKLEDSAVYLCASSLGQVRSEAFFGQGTRLTVV.

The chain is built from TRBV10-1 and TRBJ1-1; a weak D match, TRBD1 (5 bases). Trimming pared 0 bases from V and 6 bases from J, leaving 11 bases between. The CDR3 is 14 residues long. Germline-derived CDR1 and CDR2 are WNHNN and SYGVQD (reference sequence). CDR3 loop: CASSESTGVAEAFF. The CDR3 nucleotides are TGCGCCAGCAGTGAGTCGACGGGGGTGGCTGAAGCTTTCTTT.

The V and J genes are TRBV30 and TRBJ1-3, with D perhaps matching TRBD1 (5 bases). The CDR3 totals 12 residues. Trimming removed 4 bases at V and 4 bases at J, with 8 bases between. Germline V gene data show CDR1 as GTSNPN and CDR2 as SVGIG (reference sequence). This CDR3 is CAWNSGGNTIYF. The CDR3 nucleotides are TGTGCCTGGAATTCAGGGGGAAACACCATATATTTT.

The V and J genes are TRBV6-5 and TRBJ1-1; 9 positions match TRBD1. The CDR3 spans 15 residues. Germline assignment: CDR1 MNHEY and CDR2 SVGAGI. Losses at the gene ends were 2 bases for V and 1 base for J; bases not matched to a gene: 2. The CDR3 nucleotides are TGTGCCAGCAGTTACACAGGGGGCCCGAACACTGAAGCTTTCTTT. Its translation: CASSYTGGPNTEAFF.

The CDR3 is CASSVDPLWTSGVGGTNNEQFF. In DNA form, the CDR3 reads TGTGCCAGCAGCGTGGACCCCCTCTGGACTAGCGGGGTAGGGGGGACAAACAATGAGCAGTTCTTC. This sequence joins TRBV9 and TRBJ2-1, with 12 nucleotides matching TRBD2. Germline V gene sequence: CDR1 SGDLS, CDR2 YYNGEE. The CDR3 totals 22 residues. J was trimmed by 5 bases and V by 2 bases; bases with no gene match: 23.